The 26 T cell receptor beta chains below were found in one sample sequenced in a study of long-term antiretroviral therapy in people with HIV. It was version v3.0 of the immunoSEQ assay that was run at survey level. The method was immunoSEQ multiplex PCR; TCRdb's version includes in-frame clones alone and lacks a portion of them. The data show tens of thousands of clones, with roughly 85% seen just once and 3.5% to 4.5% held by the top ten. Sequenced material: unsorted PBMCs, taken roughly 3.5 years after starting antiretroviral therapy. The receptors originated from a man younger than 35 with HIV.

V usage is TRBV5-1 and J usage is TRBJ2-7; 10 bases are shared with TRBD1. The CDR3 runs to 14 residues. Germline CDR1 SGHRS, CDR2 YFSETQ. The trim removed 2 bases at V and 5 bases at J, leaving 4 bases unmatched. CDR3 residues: CASSFWGTGDEQYF. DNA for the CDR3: TGCGCCAGCAGCTTCTGGGGGACAGGGGACGAGCAGTACTTC. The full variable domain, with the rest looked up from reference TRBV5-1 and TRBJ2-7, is KAGVTQTPRYLIKTRGQQVTLSCSPISGHRSVSWYQQTPGQGLQFLFEYFSETQRNKGNFPGRFSGRQFSNSRSEMNVSTLELGDSALYLCASSFWGTGDEQYFGPGTRLTVT.

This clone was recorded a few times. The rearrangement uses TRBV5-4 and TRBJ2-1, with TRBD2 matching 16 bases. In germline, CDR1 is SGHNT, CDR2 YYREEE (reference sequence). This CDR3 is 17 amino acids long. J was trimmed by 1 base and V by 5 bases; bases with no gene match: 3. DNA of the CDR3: TGTGCCAGCAGGATGGGACTAGCGGGGGGGTCCTACAATGAGCAGTTCTTC. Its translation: CASRMGLAGGSYNEQFF.

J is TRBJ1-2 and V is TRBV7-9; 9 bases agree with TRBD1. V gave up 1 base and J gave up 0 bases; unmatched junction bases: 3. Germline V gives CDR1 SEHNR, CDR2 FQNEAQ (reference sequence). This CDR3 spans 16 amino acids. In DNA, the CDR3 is TGTGCCAGCAGCTTAGACGGACAGGGGTCTAACTATGGCTACACCTTC. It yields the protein CASSLDGQGSNYGYTF.

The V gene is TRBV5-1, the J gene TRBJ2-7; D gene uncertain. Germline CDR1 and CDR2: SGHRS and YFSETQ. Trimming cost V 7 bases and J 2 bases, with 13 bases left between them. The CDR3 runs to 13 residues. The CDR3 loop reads CASRGEPAYEQYF. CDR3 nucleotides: TGCGCCAGCCGTGGAGAGCCTGCCTACGAGCAGTACTTC.

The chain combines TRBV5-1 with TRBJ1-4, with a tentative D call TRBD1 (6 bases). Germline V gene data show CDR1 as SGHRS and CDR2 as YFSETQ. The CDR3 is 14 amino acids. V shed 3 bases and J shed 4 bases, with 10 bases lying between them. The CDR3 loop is CASSYQGNNEKLFF. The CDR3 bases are TGCGCCAGCAGCTATCAGGGGAATAATGAAAAACTGTTTTTT. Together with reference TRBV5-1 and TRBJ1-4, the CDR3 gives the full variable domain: KAGVTQTPRYLIKTRGQQVTLSCSPISGHRSVSWYQQTPGQGLQFLFEYFSETQRNKGNFPGRFSGRQFSNSRSEMNVSTLELGDSALYLCASSYQGNNEKLFFGSGTQLSVL.

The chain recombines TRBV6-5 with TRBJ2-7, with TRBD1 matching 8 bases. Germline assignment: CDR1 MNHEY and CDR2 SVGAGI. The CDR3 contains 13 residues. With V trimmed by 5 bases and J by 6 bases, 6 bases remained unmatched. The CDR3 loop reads CASSAQGGREQYF. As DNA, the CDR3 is TGTGCCAGCAGTGCACAGGGGGGCCGCGAGCAGTACTTC.

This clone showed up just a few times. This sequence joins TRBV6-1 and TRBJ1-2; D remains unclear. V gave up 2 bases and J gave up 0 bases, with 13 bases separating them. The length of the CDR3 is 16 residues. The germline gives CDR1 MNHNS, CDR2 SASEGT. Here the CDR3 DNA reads TGTGCCAGCAGTGAACGGTTGGGCAAAGCTAACTATGGCTACACCTTC. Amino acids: CASSERLGKANYGYTF.

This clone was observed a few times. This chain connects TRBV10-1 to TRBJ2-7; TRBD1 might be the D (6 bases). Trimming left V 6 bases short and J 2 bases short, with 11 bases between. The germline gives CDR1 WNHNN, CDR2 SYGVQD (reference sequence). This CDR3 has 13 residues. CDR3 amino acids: CASSPGQTYEQYF. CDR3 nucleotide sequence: TGCGCCAGCAGCCCCGGACAGACCTACGAGCAGTACTTC.

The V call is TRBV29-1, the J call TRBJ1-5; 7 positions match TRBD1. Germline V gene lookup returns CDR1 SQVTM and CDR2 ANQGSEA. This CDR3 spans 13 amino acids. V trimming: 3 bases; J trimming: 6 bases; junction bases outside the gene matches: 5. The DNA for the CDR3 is TGCAGCGTTGAGGTCTACAGGGGTCAGCCCCAGCATTTT. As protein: CSVEVYRGQPQHF.

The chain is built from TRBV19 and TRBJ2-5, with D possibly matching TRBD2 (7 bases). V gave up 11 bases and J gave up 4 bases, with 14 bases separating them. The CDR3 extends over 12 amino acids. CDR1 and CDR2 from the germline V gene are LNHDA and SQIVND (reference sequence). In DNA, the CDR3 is TGTGCCGCCCAGGGAGGGGGAGAGACCCAGTACTTC. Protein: CAAQGGGETQYF.

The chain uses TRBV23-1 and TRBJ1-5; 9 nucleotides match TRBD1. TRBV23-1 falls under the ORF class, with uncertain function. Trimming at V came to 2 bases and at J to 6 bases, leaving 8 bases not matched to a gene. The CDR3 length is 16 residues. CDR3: CASSQQGQGSCQPQHF. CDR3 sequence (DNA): TGCGCCAGCAGTCAACAGGGACAGGGTTCTTGTCAGCCCCAGCATTTT.

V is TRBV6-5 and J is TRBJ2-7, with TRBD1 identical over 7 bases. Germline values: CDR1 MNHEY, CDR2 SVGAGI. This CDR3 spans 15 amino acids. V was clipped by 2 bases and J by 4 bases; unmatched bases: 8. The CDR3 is CASSYSPGGRYEQYF. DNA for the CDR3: TGTGCCAGCAGTTACAGTCCAGGGGGTCGGTACGAGCAGTACTTC.

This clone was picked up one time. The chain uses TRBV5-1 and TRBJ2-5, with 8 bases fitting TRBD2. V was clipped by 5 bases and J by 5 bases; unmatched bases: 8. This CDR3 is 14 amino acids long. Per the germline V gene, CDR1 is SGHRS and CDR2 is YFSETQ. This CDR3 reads CASSPAGEVETQYF. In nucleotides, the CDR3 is TGCGCCAGCAGTCCAGCGGGAGAGGTGGAGACCCAGTACTTC.

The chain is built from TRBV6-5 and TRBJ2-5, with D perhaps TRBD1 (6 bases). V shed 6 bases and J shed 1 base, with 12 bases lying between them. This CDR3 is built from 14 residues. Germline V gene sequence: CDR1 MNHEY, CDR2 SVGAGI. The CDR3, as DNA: TGTGCCAGCAGCCCCACAGGGAGCCAAGAGACCCAGTACTTC. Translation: CASSPTGSQETQYF.

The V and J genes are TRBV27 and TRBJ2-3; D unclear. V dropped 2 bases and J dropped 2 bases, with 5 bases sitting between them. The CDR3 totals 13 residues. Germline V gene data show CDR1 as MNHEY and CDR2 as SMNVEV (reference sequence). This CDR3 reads CASSLGVTDTQYF. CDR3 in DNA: TGTGCCAGCAGTTTAGGGGTCACAGATACGCAGTATTTT.

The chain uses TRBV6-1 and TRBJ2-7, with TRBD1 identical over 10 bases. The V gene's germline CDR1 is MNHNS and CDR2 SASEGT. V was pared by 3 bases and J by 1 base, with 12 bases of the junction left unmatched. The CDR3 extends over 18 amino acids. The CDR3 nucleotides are TGTGCCAGCAGTGATAGAGGGACAGGGGTCTCACTATCCTACGAGCAGTACTTC. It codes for CASSDRGTGVSLSYEQYF.

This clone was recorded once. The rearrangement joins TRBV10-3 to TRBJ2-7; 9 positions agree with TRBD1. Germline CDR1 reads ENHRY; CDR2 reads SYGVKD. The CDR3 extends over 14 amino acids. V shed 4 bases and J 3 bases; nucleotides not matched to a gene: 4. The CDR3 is CAISGGGQGYEQYF. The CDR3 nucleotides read TGTGCCATCAGTGGTGGGGGACAGGGCTACGAGCAGTACTTC.

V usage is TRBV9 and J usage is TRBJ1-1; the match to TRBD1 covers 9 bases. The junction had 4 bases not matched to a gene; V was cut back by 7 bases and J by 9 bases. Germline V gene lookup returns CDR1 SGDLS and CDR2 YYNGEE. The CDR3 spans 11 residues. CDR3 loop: CASGDRDKAFF. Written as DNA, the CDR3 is TGTGCCAGCGGGGACAGGGATAAAGCTTTCTTT. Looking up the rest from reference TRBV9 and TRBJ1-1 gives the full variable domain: DSGVTQTPKHLITATGQRVTLRCSPRSGDLSVYWYQQSLDQGLQFLIQYYNGEERAKGNILERFSAQQFPDLHSELNLSSLELGDSALYFCASGDRDKAFFGQGTRLTVV.

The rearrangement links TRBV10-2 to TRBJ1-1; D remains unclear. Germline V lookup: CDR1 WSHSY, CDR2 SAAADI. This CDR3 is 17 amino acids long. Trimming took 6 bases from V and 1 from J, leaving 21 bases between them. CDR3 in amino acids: CASSKFRAGVTNTEAFF. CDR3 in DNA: TGCGCCAGCAGCAAATTTAGGGCAGGTGTCACGAACACTGAAGCTTTCTTT.

In DNA, the CDR3 is TGTGCCAGCAGCCCAGGACATGGGGAGCTGTTTTTT. Protein: CASSPGHGELFF. This sequence joins TRBV27 and TRBJ2-2; D might be TRBD1 (5 bases). From germline, CDR1 is MNHEY and CDR2 SMNVEV (reference sequence). V lost 6 bases and J lost 8, with 10 bases in between. This CDR3 spans 12 amino acids.

The CDR3 sequence is CASSPPDSSGNTIYF. The CDR3 nucleotides read TGTGCCAGCAGTCCCCCGGACAGCTCTGGAAACACCATATATTTT. This sequence joins TRBV28 and TRBJ1-3; D is possibly TRBD1 (6 bases). The CDR3 has 15 residues. Trimming pared 5 bases from V and 0 bases from J, leaving 11 bases between. Germline values: CDR1 MDHEN, CDR2 SYDVKM.

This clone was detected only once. CDR3 sequence reads: CASSLGTSGSANEQFF. CDR3 bases: TGTGCCAGCTCACTCGGGACTAGCGGGAGTGCGAATGAGCAGTTCTTC. The V and J genes are TRBV18 and TRBJ2-1; the match to TRBD2 covers 14 bases. This CDR3 comprises 16 residues. The V and J ends lost 4 bases and 7 bases, in that order; junction bases with no gene match: 6. Germline V gene lookup returns CDR1 KGHSH and CDR2 LQKENI. The whole variable domain, remainder taken from reference TRBV18 and TRBJ2-1, is NAGVMQNPRHLVRRRGQEARLRCSPMKGHSHVYWYRQLPEEGLKFMVYLQKENIIDESGMPKERFSAEFPKEGPSILRIQQVVRGDSAAYFCASSLGTSGSANEQFFGPGTRLTVL.

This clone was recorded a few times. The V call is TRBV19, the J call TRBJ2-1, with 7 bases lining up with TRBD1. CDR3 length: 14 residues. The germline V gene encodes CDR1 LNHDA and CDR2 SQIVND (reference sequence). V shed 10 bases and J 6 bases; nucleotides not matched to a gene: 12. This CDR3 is CATYPPGQSNEQFF. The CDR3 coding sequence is TGTGCCACCTATCCTCCGGGACAGTCCAATGAGCAGTTCTTC.

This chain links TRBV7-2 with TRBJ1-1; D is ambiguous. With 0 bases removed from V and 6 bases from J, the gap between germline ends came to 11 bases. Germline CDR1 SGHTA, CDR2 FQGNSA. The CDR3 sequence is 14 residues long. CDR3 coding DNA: TGTGCCAGCAGCTTAGCGCCTTCGATGTCTGAAGCTTTCTTT. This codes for CASSLAPSMSEAFF. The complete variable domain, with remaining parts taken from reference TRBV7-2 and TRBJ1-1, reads GAGVSQSPSNKVTEKGKDVELRCDPISGHTALYWYRQSLGQGLEFLIYFQGNSAPDKSGLPSDRFSAERTGGSVSTLTIQRTQQEDSAVYLCASSLAPSMSEAFFGQGTRLTVV.

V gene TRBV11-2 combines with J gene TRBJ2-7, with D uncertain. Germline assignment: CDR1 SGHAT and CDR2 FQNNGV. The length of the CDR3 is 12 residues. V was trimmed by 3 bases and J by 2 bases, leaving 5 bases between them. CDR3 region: CASSFSPYEQYF. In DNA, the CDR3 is TGTGCCAGCAGCTTCTCCCCCTACGAGCAGTACTTC.

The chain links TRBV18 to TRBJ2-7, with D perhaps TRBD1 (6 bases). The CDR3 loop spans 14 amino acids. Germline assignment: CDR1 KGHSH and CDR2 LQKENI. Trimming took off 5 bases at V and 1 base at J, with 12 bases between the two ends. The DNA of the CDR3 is TGTGCCAGCTCAGCCTACAGGGCTTCCTACGAGCAGTACTTC. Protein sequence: CASSAYRASYEQYF.